These 20 T cell receptor beta chains originate from one sample sequenced in a study of CD8 T cells in ankylosing spondylitis (dated by TCRdb to the late 2010s). Receptors were amplified or captured by 5' RACE. The sequencer listed for this sample is Illumina HiSeq 2500. TCRdb cleaned the public reads at Q25 with fastp, built clones with MiXCR and kept in-frame beta chains. Rows are unified per CDR3 protein, each entry keeping the most common DNA and genes. The sample includes roughly 280,000 distinct CDR3 sequences, with about 19% observed a single time. The top ten clones comprise roughly 8% of the sample. Sample: blood, either unsorted or a sorted T cell fraction (not recorded which). The receptors come from a male donor with ankylosing spondylitis or in good health (not recorded which).

The chain combines TRBV12-3 or TRBV12-4 with TRBJ1-5, with a weak D call TRBD1 (6 bases). Trimming stripped 1 base from V and 6 bases from J, with 13 bases between. The CDR3 contains 15 residues. The CDR3 region has the DNA TGTGCCAGCAGTTTAGGGGGGCGGGGGAGTCAGCCCCAGCATTTT. Its protein product is CASSLGGRGSQPQHF.

This clonotype was detected ten times or more. V gene TRBV5-4 combines with J gene TRBJ2-1; 9 bases are a match to TRBD2. Trimming took 4 bases from V and 4 from J; bases not matched to a gene: 9. The germline V gene has CDR1 SGHNT and CDR2 YYREEE (reference sequence). The CDR3 consists of 16 residues. The CDR3 loop is CASSPGGTSRYNEQFF. The CDR3 nucleotides are TGTGCCAGCAGCCCGGGGGGGACTAGCCGTTACAATGAGCAGTTCTTC.

This clonotype occurred a few times. The genes are TRBV18 and TRBJ1-1, with D uncertain. The ends were cut back, 4 bases at V and 4 bases at J, with 16 bases in the middle. The V gene's germline CDR1 is KGHSH and CDR2 LQKENI. The CDR3 has 15 amino acids. The CDR3 coding sequence is TGTGCCAGCTCACTATATGACGGAAAGATCACTGAAGCTTTCTTT. This translates into CASSLYDGKITEAFF. The full variable domain, with the rest looked up from reference TRBV18 and TRBJ1-1, is NAGVMQNPRHLVRRRGQEARLRCSPMKGHSHVYWYRQLPEEGLKFMVYLQKENIIDESGMPKERFSAEFPKEGPSILRIQQVVRGDSAAYFCASSLYDGKITEAFFGQGTRLTVV.

V usage is TRBV6-5 and J usage is TRBJ2-1, with D possibly being TRBD1 or TRBD2 (7 bases each). Germline CDR1 and CDR2: MNHEY and SVGAGI. The CDR3 extends over 14 amino acids. V was cut by 2 bases and J by 7 bases, with 12 bases left in between. The CDR3 region has the DNA TGTGCCAGCAGTTACCAGGGGGGGGGGAATGAGCAGTTCTTC. Protein product: CASSYQGGGNEQFF.

This clonotype was found a few times. The CDR3: CASSLGLASSYEQYV. In DNA, the CDR3 is TGCGCCAGCAGCCTAGGGCTAGCGAGCTCCTACGAGCAGTACGTC. The V and J genes are TRBV4-1 and TRBJ2-7; D is possibly TRBD2 (6 bases). Trimming removed 4 bases from V and 0 bases from J, with 13 bases in between. This CDR3 contains 15 residues. Germline V gene data show CDR1 as MGHRA and CDR2 as YSYEKL.

This clonotype was seen many times. The chain has TRBV6-5 and TRBJ1-2; a weak D match, TRBD1 (6 bases). V lost 4 bases and J lost 4, with 7 bases in between. The CDR3 has 12 residues. Looked up from germline, CDR1 is MNHEY and CDR2 is SVGAGI. CDR3 sequence (DNA): TGTGCCAGCAGTTTACAGGGCTATGGCTACACCTTC. Its protein is CASSLQGYGYTF.

V usage is TRBV3-1 and J usage is TRBJ2-5, with 13 bases that match TRBD2. Germline V CDR1 and CDR2: LGHDT, YNNKEL (reference sequence). With V trimmed by 3 bases and J by 4 bases, 5 bases remained unmatched. The CDR3 is made up of 16 amino acids. The CDR3 DNA sequence: TGTGCCAGCAGCCATGGACGGACTAGCGGGGGAGAGACCCAGTACTTC. Protein product: CASSHGRTSGGETQYF.

This clonotype has only a few counts. The chain is built from TRBV5-1 and TRBJ2-2, with 9 bases matching TRBD1. The germline V gene has CDR1 SGHRS and CDR2 YFSETQ. The CDR3 length is 17 residues. The ends lost 0 bases at V and 6 bases at J; junction bases unmatched: 9. The CDR3 nucleotides are TGCGCCAGCAGCTTGGCACAGGGGGCGATTAGATCCGGGGAGCTGTTTTTT. This codes for CASSLAQGAIRSGELFF.

The table lists this clonotype with many counts. The chain uses TRBV20-1 and TRBJ2-3; D perhaps matches TRBD2 (6 bases). V was pared by 3 bases and J by 0 bases, with 10 bases between. Germline CDR1 DFQATT, CDR2 SNEGSKA (reference sequence). The CDR3 spans 14 residues. The CDR3 here is CSASGGTSTDTQYF. DNA of the CDR3: TGCAGTGCTAGTGGGGGGACTAGCACAGATACGCAGTATTTT.

This clonotype was seen many times. The chain links TRBV5-1 to TRBJ1-1; D is unresolved. There are 12 residues in the CDR3. Germline assignment: CDR1 SGHRS and CDR2 YFSETQ. The V end was cut by 0 bases, the J end by 8 bases, with 8 bases between. The CDR3 nucleotides are TGCGCCAGCAGCTTGGGTGGGCCCGAAGCTTTCTTT. Its protein product is CASSLGGPEAFF. Based on the CDR3 plus reference TRBV5-1 and TRBJ1-1, the full variable domain is KAGVTQTPRYLIKTRGQQVTLSCSPISGHRSVSWYQQTPGQGLQFLFEYFSETQRNKGNFPGRFSGRQFSNSRSEMNVSTLELGDSALYLCASSLGGPEAFFGQGTRLTVV.

The rearrangement uses TRBV5-1 and TRBJ1-4; TRBD1 is a possible D gene (6 bases). The V end was cut by 4 bases, the J end by 5 bases, with 15 bases between. The length of the CDR3 is 15 residues. Per the germline V gene, CDR1 is SGHRS and CDR2 is YFSETQ. CDR3 sequence: CASSPGDGRNEKLFF. In DNA form, the CDR3 reads TGCGCCAGCAGCCCAGGGGACGGAAGAAATGAAAAACTGTTTTTT.

In this sample, this clonotype turned up many times. V and J are TRBV9 and TRBJ2-7; 8 bases match TRBD2. J gave up 0 bases and V 5 bases, and 7 bases lay outside the gene matches. CDR1 is SGDLS and CDR2 is YYNGEE in the germline V gene. This CDR3 is 15 amino acids long. The CDR3 coding sequence is TGTGCCAGCAGTCTTAGCGGGACGCCCTCCTACGAGCAGTACGTC. Amino acid sequence: CASSLSGTPSYEQYV.

This clonotype was picked up many times. This rearrangement joins TRBV10-3 to TRBJ2-3; D perhaps matches TRBD2 (5 bases). V shed 8 bases and J shed 0 bases, with 6 bases lying between them. CDR1 ENHRY and CDR2 SYGVKD come from the germline V gene. The CDR3 is 12 amino acids. In DNA, the CDR3 is TGTGCCATCGGCGGGAGCACAGATACGCAGTATTTT. Translation gives CAIGGSTDTQYF.

Only a few counts were recorded for this clonotype. The chain joins TRBV12-3 or TRBV12-4 to TRBJ1-1; D perhaps matches TRBD1 (6 bases). The CDR3 consists of 15 residues. Trimming pared 3 bases from V and 7 bases from J, leaving 18 bases between. The CDR3: CASSLSFGGGLEAFF. The DNA for the CDR3 is TGTGCCAGCAGTTTGAGTTTTGGGGGGGGCCTTGAAGCTTTCTTT.

This clonotype was picked up many times. The chain is built from TRBV12-3 or TRBV12-4 and TRBJ2-1; no reliable D call. The CDR3 is 17 amino acids. The V and J ends lost 4 bases and 4 bases respectively, with 20 bases between them. This CDR3 reads CASSSPNPSTLYNEQFF. Here the CDR3 DNA reads TGTGCCAGCAGTTCCCCAAATCCTTCTACTTTATACAATGAGCAGTTCTTC.

This clonotype occurred a few times. This chain links TRBV11-2 with TRBJ2-3; D not resolved. From germline, CDR1 is SGHAT and CDR2 FQNNGV. The ends were cut back, 5 bases at V and 1 base at J, with 16 bases in the middle. The CDR3 runs 16 residues. The CDR3 region is CASSPRFPSGTDTQYF. As DNA, the CDR3 is TGTGCCAGCAGCCCCCGTTTCCCTTCAGGCACAGATACGCAGTATTTT.

This clonotype showed up many times. The V and J genes are TRBV6-5 and TRBJ2-3; D is possibly TRBD1 (6 bases). Per germline, CDR1 MNHEY and CDR2 SVGAGI. V was clipped by 2 bases and J by 2 bases, with 11 bases between them. The CDR3 sequence is 15 residues long. The CDR3 DNA is TGTGCCAGCAGTTACCAGGGGCAAATCACAGATACGCAGTATTTT. This encodes CASSYQGQITDTQYF.

In this sample, this clonotype is large. The V call is TRBV4-1, the J call TRBJ2-1; D gene unclear. Trimming stripped 4 bases from V and 2 bases from J, with 9 bases between. CDR1 is MGHRA and CDR2 is YSYEKL in the germline V gene. The CDR3 loop spans 14 amino acids. CDR3: CASSPPGPYNEQFF. CDR3 nucleotide sequence: TGCGCCAGCAGCCCTCCTGGGCCCTACAATGAGCAGTTCTTC.

This CDR3 is CASSRSGGAGDTQYF. CDR3 sequence (DNA): TGTGCCAGCAGTCGCAGCGGGGGGGCCGGAGATACGCAGTATTTT. The genes are TRBV12-3 or TRBV12-4 and TRBJ2-3; TRBD2 aligns across 10 bases. After removal of 5 bases from V and 5 bases from J, the junction contained 7 bases not matched to a gene. The length of the CDR3 is 15 residues.

This clonotype appeared a few times. The J gene is TRBJ1-1, the V gene TRBV20-1; a possible D gene is TRBD1 (6 bases). The CDR3 runs 12 residues. From germline, CDR1 is DFQATT and CDR2 SNEGSKA (reference sequence). Trimming took off 6 bases at V and 8 bases at J, with 16 bases between the two ends. DNA for the CDR3: TGCAGTGCAATGAGGGGGGGTAAAGAAGCTTTCTTT. This translates into CSAMRGGKEAFF.